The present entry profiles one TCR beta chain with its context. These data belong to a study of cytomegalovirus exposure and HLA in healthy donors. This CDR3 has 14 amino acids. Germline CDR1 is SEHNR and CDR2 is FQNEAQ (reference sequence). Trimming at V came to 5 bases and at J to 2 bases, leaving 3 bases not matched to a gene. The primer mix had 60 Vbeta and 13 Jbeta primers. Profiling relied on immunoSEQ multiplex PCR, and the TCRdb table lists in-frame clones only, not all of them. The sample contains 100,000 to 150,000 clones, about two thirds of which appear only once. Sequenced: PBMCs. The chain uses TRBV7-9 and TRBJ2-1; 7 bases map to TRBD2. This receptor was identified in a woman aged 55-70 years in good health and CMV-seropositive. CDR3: CASSDSGAYNEQFF. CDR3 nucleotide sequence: TGTGCCAGCAGCGACAGCGGGGCCTACAATGAGCAGTTCTTC.